This is a list of T cell receptor beta chains from one sample in a study of regulatory T cells in long-lasting Graves disease. TCRdb itself ran the multiplex PCR reads through MiXCR, one entry per CDR3 protein. Of some 400,000 distinct CDR3 sequences in the sample, 14% to 15% were seen once. These data are also associated with another study on T cells in Graves' hyperthyroidism and ophthalmopathy.

The sequences come from peripheral blood mononuclear cells (PBMCs), collected at new diagnosis, from a patient treated with antithyroid drugs. These receptors were taken from a woman in her 30s with Graves disease. Both conserved end residues are part of each CDR3. The order of the fields is clone size, D gene, J gene, V gene, CDR3 length, CDR3 protein, CDR3 DNA. A D gene is named only where the DNA matches it firmly. Clone size, where shown, is once, few, many, or a class for clones that have expanded.

>many|.|TRBJ2-2|TRBV11-2|15
CASRPQGGKTGELFF
TGTGCCAGCAGGCCCCAGGGCGGGAAGACCGGGGAGCTGTTTTTT
>many|.|TRBJ2-5|TRBV12-3/TRBV12-4|13
CASSSVLAETQYF
TGTGCCAGCAGTTCCGTCCTGGCTGAGACCCAGTACTTC
>.|.|TRBJ2-5|TRBV15|14
CATSYEFWGETQYF
TGTGCCACCAGCTACGAGTTTTGGGGGGAGACCCAGTACTTC
>few|.|TRBJ2-7|TRBV27|13
CASSYRTFYEQYF
TGTGCCAGCAGTTACCGGACCTTCTACGAGCAGTACTTC
>many|.|TRBJ2-3|TRBV20-1|13
CSARRTLTDTQYF
TGCAGTGCTAGGCGGACCTTAACAGATACGCAGTATTTT
>many|.|TRBJ1-1|TRBV12-3/TRBV12-4|14
CASSFGEWDTEAFF
TGTGCCAGCAGTTTTGGGGAGTGGGACACTGAAGCTTTCTTT
>few|.|TRBJ2-1|TRBV7-3|13
CASSPFPGNEQFF
TGTGCCAGCAGCCCTTTTCCGGGGAATGAGCAGTTCTTC
>once|TRBD1|TRBJ2-7|TRBV9|16
CASSVAGTGSGDEQYF
TGTGCCAGCAGCGTAGCTGGGACAGGTTCGGGCGACGAGCAGTACTTC
>many|.|TRBJ2-3|TRBV29-1|15
CSVAGDTNGADTQYF
TGCAGCGTTGCTGGGGACACCAACGGAGCAGATACGCAGTATTTT
>.|.|TRBJ1-5|TRBV4-2|19
CASSQDALLPKGGNQPQHF
TGTGCCAGCAGCCAAGATGCCCTCTTACCAAAAGGGGGCAATCAGCCCCAGCATTTT
>few|.|TRBJ2-7|TRBV5-1|14
CASSLLGGSYEQYF
TGCGCCAGCAGCTTACTCGGCGGCTCCTACGAGCAGTACTTC
>many|.|TRBJ1-4|TRBV6-5|16
CASSYSSQGPSGKLFF
TGTGCCAGCAGTTACTCGAGTCAGGGGCCCAGTGGGAAACTGTTTTTT
>many|.|TRBJ1-5|TRBV12-3/TRBV12-4|16
CASTDGRHNSNQPQHF
TGTGCCAGCACTGATGGCAGACACAATAGCAATCAGCCCCAGCATTTT
>many|.|TRBJ1-3|TRBV6-2/TRBV6-3|14
CASTLQGSGNTIYF
TGTGCCAGCACTCTACAGGGATCTGGAAACACCATATATTTT
>many|TRBD1|TRBJ2-7|TRBV3-1|16
CASSQLGGQGAAEQYF
TGTGCCAGCAGCCAATTGGGAGGACAGGGGGCGGCCGAGCAGTACTTC
>many|TRBD1|TRBJ1-5|TRBV24-1|16
CATSARDRGRLQPQHF
TGTGCCACCAGTGCCCGGGACAGGGGGCGCCTTCAGCCCCAGCATTTT
>.|.|TRBJ2-2|TRBV20-1|13
CSARLASTGELFF
TGCAGTGCTAGACTAGCGAGCACCGGGGAGCTGTTTTTT
>.|TRBD1|TRBJ1-2|TRBV19|15
CASSIRQGAQNGYTF
TGTGCCAGTAGTATACGACAGGGGGCGCAGAATGGCTACACCTTC
>.|.|TRBJ2-2|TRBV28|15
CASSSSGRVAGELFF
TGTGCCAGCAGCTCGTCGGGACGCGTAGCCGGGGAGCTGTTTTTT
>.|.|TRBJ2-3|TRBV5-1|14
CASSPDSPKDTQYF
TGCGCCAGCAGCCCGGACAGCCCCAAAGATACGCAGTATTTT
>.|TRBD1|TRBJ1-3|TRBV6-1|16
CASSPGTGSSGNTIYF
TGTGCCAGCAGTCCCGGGACAGGGAGCTCTGGAAACACCATATATTTT
>few|.|TRBJ2-1|TRBV5-4|12
CASSWPLNEQFF
TGTGCCAGCAGCTGGCCCCTAAATGAGCAGTTCTTC
>.|TRBD2|TRBJ2-7|TRBV14|13
CAWTSGSFYEQYF
TGTGCATGGACTAGCGGGAGTTTCTACGAGCAGTACTTC
>.|TRBD1|TRBJ2-7|TRBV28|16
CASSSLSGDRVYEQYF
TGTGCCAGCAGTTCTCTCTCCGGGGACAGGGTTTACGAGCAGTACTTC
>.|TRBD2|TRBJ2-3|TRBV12-5|19
CASANNQRLAGEEIDTQYF
TGTGCTAGTGCAAACAACCAGAGACTAGCGGGAGAGGAAATAGATACGCAGTATTTT
>.|.|TRBJ2-5|TRBV9|13
CASSIVGGETQYF
TGTGCCAGCAGCATAGTTGGAGGGGAGACCCAGTACTTC
>many|TRBD2|TRBJ2-5|TRBV12-3/TRBV12-4|17
CASSRSLAGVVQETQYF
TGTGCCAGCAGCCGAAGCTTAGCGGGAGTGGTTCAGGAGACCCAGTACTTC
>many|.|TRBJ2-1|TRBV11-2|13
CASSRTLWDEQFF
TGTGCCAGCAGCAGGACCCTGTGGGATGAGCAGTTCTTC
>.|.|TRBJ1-1|TRBV12-3/TRBV12-4|14
CASSPWAGNTEAFF
TGTGCCAGCAGTCCCTGGGCAGGGAACACTGAAGCTTTCTTT
>few|.|TRBJ1-2|TRBV20-1|12
CSAGRREAGYTF
TGCAGTGCAGGACGCAGGGAGGCTGGCTACACCTTC
>.|.|TRBJ2-7|TRBV19|15
CASSIGRGSSYEQYF
TGTGCCAGTAGTATTGGTCGGGGGAGCTCCTACGAGCAGTACTTC
>few|TRBD2|TRBJ2-7|TRBV20-1|16
CSARPPGTSGSYEQYF
TGCAGTGCTAGACCCCCCGGGACTAGCGGCTCCTACGAGCAGTACTTC
>many|.|TRBJ1-5|TRBV20-1|12
CSTGRAPKPQHF
TGCAGTACCGGACGGGCCCCCAAGCCCCAGCATTTT
>many|.|TRBJ2-7|TRBV7-9|13
CASSSRDAYEQYF
TGTGCCAGCAGCTCCCGCGATGCCTACGAGCAGTACTTC
>.|.|TRBJ1-1|TRBV18|17
CASSQDFSGAKNTEAFF
TGTGCCAGCAGCCAAGATTTTTCAGGGGCAAAGAACACTGAAGCTTTCTTT
>few|TRBD1|TRBJ1-1|TRBV9|15
CASSVSDRGNTEAFF
TGTGCCAGCAGCGTCTCCGACAGGGGAAACACTGAAGCTTTCTTT
>few|.|TRBJ2-1|TRBV14|15
CASSQDHTGRNEQFF
TGTGCCAGCAGCCAAGATCACACAGGGCGGAATGAGCAGTTCTTC
>few|.|TRBJ2-2|TRBV29-1|12
CSVDSPTGELFF
TGCAGCGTTGATTCGCCCACCGGGGAGCTGTTTTTT
>few|.|TRBJ1-5|TRBV6-2/TRBV6-3|13
CASSYSQNQPQHF
TGTGCCAGCAGTTACAGTCAAAATCAGCCCCAGCATTTT
>few|.|TRBJ2-1|TRBV6-5|15
CASSLWEDSYNEQFF
TGTGCCAGCAGTTTGTGGGAGGACTCCTACAATGAGCAGTTCTTC
>many|.|TRBJ2-7|TRBV27|15
CASSLGSGRSYEQYF
TGTGCCAGCAGTCTGGGGTCAGGTCGATCCTACGAGCAGTACTTC
>few|TRBD1|TRBJ1-2|TRBV18|16
CASSPPRGPANYGYTF
TGTGCCAGCTCACCACCTAGGGGGCCAGCTAACTATGGCTACACCTTC
>many|TRBD2|TRBJ2-1|TRBV28|15
CASSSGTSGSIEQFF
TGTGCCAGCAGTTCCGGGACTAGCGGGAGTATTGAGCAGTTCTTC
>few|.|TRBJ1-5|TRBV5-1|15
CASSQDGNSNQPQHF
TGCGCCAGCAGCCAGGACGGTAATAGCAATCAGCCCCAGCATTTT
>.|.|TRBJ1-4|TRBV7-9|16
CASSLAGGAANEKLFF
TGTGCCAGCAGCTTAGCGGGCGGGGCGGCTAATGAAAAACTGTTTTTT
>many|.|TRBJ1-3|TRBV2|16
CASRLPGAGAGNTIYF
TGTGCCAGCAGGCTACCGGGGGCCGGAGCTGGAAACACCATATATTTT
>few|.|TRBJ2-2|TRBV5-1|13
CASSPGVSGELFF
TGCGCCAGCAGCCCCGGGGTCAGCGGGGAGCTGTTTTTT
>many|TRBD2|TRBJ2-1|TRBV25-1|15
CASSSTSGRWDEQFF
TGTGCCAGCAGCTCCACTAGCGGGAGGTGGGATGAGCAGTTCTTC
>many|.|TRBJ1-5|TRBV6-9|14
CASSYGVEGQPQHF
TGTGCCAGCAGTTACGGGGTGGAAGGGCAGCCCCAGCATTTT
>many|.|TRBJ1-6|TRBV5-6|15
CASSPVAGEDSPLHF
TGTGCCAGCAGCCCGGTCGCAGGGGAGGACTCACCCCTCCACTTT